These T cell receptor beta chains were read from a single sample in a study of blood T cell repertoires in acute mononucleosis. TCRdb's copy holds only in-frame clones and misses some; the assay was immunoSEQ multiplex PCR. The data show around 2,000 clones, under 30% seen once. The material was EBV YVL epitope tetramer+ CD8+ T cells sorted from PBMCs, obtained during acute infectious mononucleosis. Receptors were obtained from a man younger than 35 with infectious mononucleosis caused by EBV. Both conserved end residues are part of each CDR3. D genes are given only for firm matches. Size is stated for part of the rows, as once, few or many counts, or as a class when the clone is expanded.

size	V	J	D	DNA	CDR3
medium-sized	TRBV10-3	TRBJ2-3	.	TGTGCCAGCAGTGCCCTACTTGGGTCAGCGTCGACGCAGTATTTT	CASSALLGSASTQYF
.	TRBV28	TRBJ2-7	TRBD2	TGTGCCAGCAGTTTACAGCGGGAAGATTACGAGCAGTACTTC	CASSLQREDYEQYF
.	TRBV27	TRBJ2-3	.	TGTGCCAGCAGCTTAGCCCCCACAGATACGCAGTATTTT	CASSLAPTDTQYF
.	TRBV6-5	TRBJ1-6	.	TGTGCCAGCAGGAGCTCCTATAATTCACCCCTCCACTTT	CASRSSYNSPLHF
many	TRBV6-5	TRBJ2-1	.	TGTGCCATCACCGCGGACAGAACCTCCTACAATGAGCAGTTCTTC	CAITADRTSYNEQFF
.	TRBV7-2	TRBJ2-5	TRBD2	TGTGCCAGCAGCTTTTTCAGCGGGAGTGGAGAGACCCAGTACTTC	CASSFFSGSGETQYF
many	TRBV28	TRBJ2-7	.	TGTGCCAGCAGTTTTTCGGCAGGGACTTTCAACGAGCAGTACTTC	CASSFSAGTFNEQYF
many	TRBV6-4	TRBJ2-1	.	TGTGCCAGCAGCCTCATGGGCAGAGAGCAGTTCTTC	CASSLMGREQFF
.	TRBV6-4	TRBJ2-3	.	TGTGCCAGCAGCCCCACGCTAGGCGGCGCAGATACGCAGTATTTT	CASSPTLGGADTQYF
many	TRBV7-7	TRBJ2-5	.	TGTGCTAGCAGCGGGCACCAAGAGACCCAGTACTTC	CASSGHQETQYF
.	TRBV6-5	TRBJ1-5	.	TGTGCCAGCAGTGCCCTACTTGGGTCAACGTCGACGCAGCATTTT	CASSALLGSTSTQHF
.	TRBV4-2	TRBJ2-3	.	TGTGCCAGCAGCCCCACGCTAGGCGGCGCAGATACGCAGTATTTT	CASSPTLGGADTQYF
.	TRBV6-5	TRBJ2-3	.	TGTGCCAGCAGTGCCCTACTTGGGGCAGCGTCGTCGCAGTATTTT	CASSALLGAASSQYF
.	TRBV6-5	TRBJ2-3	.	TGTGGCTGCAGTGCCCTACTTGGGTCAGCGTCGACGCAGTATTTT	CGCSALLGSASTQYF
.	TRBV28	TRBJ2-5	TRBD2	TGTGCCAGCAGAGGTCTAGCGGGAGGGGCGGAGACCCAGTACTTC	CASRGLAGGAETQYF
many	TRBV6-5	TRBJ2-3	.	TGTGCCAGCAGCCACCAGCCGGGCGCAGATACGCAGTATTTT	CASSHQPGADTQYF
many	TRBV28	TRBJ2-7	.	TGTGCCAGCAGTTTATACTTAGGGGGGGCCTACGAGCAGTACTTC	CASSLYLGGAYEQYF
few	TRBV6-5	TRBJ2-4	.	TGTGCCAGCAGCCATCTGGGGGGAGACAACATTCAGTACTTC	CASSHLGGDNIQYF
many	TRBV6-6	TRBJ2-1	TRBD2	TGTGCCAGCAGTGACGTCGGGACTAGTAGGTTCTTC	CASSDVGTSRFF
.	TRBV19	TRBJ1-2	.	TGTGCCAGTACAACAGGCAACTATGGCTACACCTTC	CASTTGNYGYTF
.	TRBV25-1	TRBJ2-1	TRBD2	TGTGCCAGCAGTTTCGACTTTAGCGGGGCTCTACATGAGCAGTTCTTC	CASSFDFSGALHEQFF
.	TRBV28	TRBJ1-4	.	TGTGCCAGTAAACCTACAGGGCTGTTTTTT	CASKPTGLFF
few	TRBV28	TRBJ2-2	.	TGTGCCAGCAGTTTAATACTAGCCCTTAACACCGGGGAGCTGTTTTTT	CASSLILALNTGELFF
few	TRBV10-3	TRBJ2-5	.	TGTGCCATCAGGGCCGGGGAGACCCAGTACTTC	CAIRAGETQYF
.	TRBV27	TRBJ1-5	.	TGTGCCAGCAGTTTATTGGAGGGTAGCAATCAGCCCCAGCATTTT	CASSLLEGSNQPQHF
many	TRBV27	TRBJ2-5	.	TGTGCCAGCAGTTTGACTCTGGAGACCCAGTACTTC	CASSLTLETQYF
.	TRBV9	TRBJ2-5	TRBD2	TGTGCCAGCAGCTTTTTCAGCGGGAGTGGAGAGACCCAGTACTTC	CASSFFSGSGETQYF
few	TRBV6-5	TRBJ2-5	TRBD1	TGTGCCAGCAGTGCCCTGACAGGGGCCGGGGAGACCCAGTACTTC	CASSALTGAGETQYF
medium-sized	TRBV28	TRBJ2-5	.	TGTGCCAGCAGTTTATCGGAGACCCAGTACTTC	CASSLSETQYF
.	TRBV7-3	TRBJ2-5	.	TGTGCCAGCAGCCAATTATCGGGGAGAGAGACCCAGTACTTC	CASSQLSGRETQYF
.	TRBV27	TRBJ2-4	.	TGTGCCAGCAGTTTATCGATATCGGAGATCAAAAACATTCAGTACTTC	CASSLSISEIKNIQYF
.	TRBV9	TRBJ2-5	TRBD2	TGTGCCAGCAGCTGGGGGCAGTTGGGACTAGCGGGACAAGAGACCCAGTACTTC	CASSWGQLGLAGQETQYF
few	TRBV6-5	TRBJ2-7	.	TGTGCCAGCAGTGCCGGGGACACCTCCTACGAGCAGTACTTC	CASSAGDTSYEQYF
.	TRBV27	TRBJ1-5	.	TGTGCCAGCGGGGACGTTACAGCGCTGGATCAGCCCCAGCATTTT	CASGDVTALDQPQHF
.	TRBV27	TRBJ2-1	.	TGTGCCAGCAGTTTATTCAGCAATGAGCAGTTCTTC	CASSLFSNEQFF
.	TRBV28	TRBJ2-2	TRBD2	TGTGCCAGCAGACCCTGGGGAGGGCGAAGGGCCGGGGAGCTGTTTTTT	CASRPWGGRRAGELFF
few	TRBV7-2	TRBJ2-7	.	TGTGCCAGCAGCTTGTACAGCTACGAGCAGTACTTC	CASSLYSYEQYF
.	TRBV6-6	TRBJ1-5	.	TGTGCCAGCAGGATGGCCGAACTTAGCAATCAGCCCCAGCATTTT	CASRMAELSNQPQHF
.	TRBV27	TRBJ1-2	TRBD1	TGTGCCAGCAGTCTACAGGGGCTCCCCTATGGCTACACCTTC	CASSLQGLPYGYTF
few	TRBV6-5	TRBJ2-1	.	TGTGCCAGCAGTTTAGTGGGTCTTGAGAACAATGAGCAGTTCTTC	CASSLVGLENNEQFF
few	TRBV6-5	TRBJ2-3	.	TGTGCCAGGAGTGCCCTTCTTGGGTCAGCGTCGACGCAGTATTTT	CARSALLGSASTQYF
once	TRBV30	TRBJ2-1	.	TGTGCCTGGAGTGGTGACTGTGGCTCCTACAATGAGCAGTTCTTC	CAWSGDCGSYNEQFF